This entry lists 29 T cell receptor beta chains sequenced from one sample in a study of identical twins. TCRdb re-called the 5' RACE reads through MiXCR, storing one row per CDR3 protein. The sample contains 450,000 or so distinct CDR3 sequences, 13% to 15% of which appear only once. These data also formed part of another study, on yellow fever vaccine responses in identical twins.

Specimen: CD4+ T cells sorted from blood. These receptors originate from a woman younger than 35 in good health.

J is TRBJ2-2 and V is TRBV10-2; D unclear. Per germline, CDR1 WSHSY and CDR2 SAAADI. Trimming shortened V by 3 bases and J by 6 bases, and 11 bases separated the two germline ends. The CDR3 has 14 amino acids. The CDR3 sequence: CASSDLAAAGELFF. DNA for the CDR3: TGCGCCAGCAGTGACCTCGCCGCAGCCGGGGAGCTGTTTTTT.

The chain carries TRBV28 and TRBJ2-7; D is undetermined. CDR1 and CDR2 from the germline V gene are MDHEN and SYDVKM. V was cut by 11 bases and J by 7 bases, with 9 bases left in between. The CDR3 totals 9 residues. The CDR3: CAGAREQYF. DNA of the CDR3: TGTGCCGGCGCAAGGGAGCAGTACTTC. Full variable domain (remainder filled in from reference TRBV28 and TRBJ2-7): DVKVTQSSRYLVKRTGEKVFLECVQDMDHENMFWYRQDPGLGLRLIYFSYDVKMKEKGDIPEGYSVSREKKERFSLILESASTNQTSMYLCAGAREQYFGPGTRLTVT.

V gene TRBV6-1 combines with J gene TRBJ2-7; 7 nucleotides match TRBD2. Germline CDR1 reads MNHNS; CDR2 reads SASEGT. The V and J ends lost 4 bases and 3 bases, in that order; junction bases with no gene match: 6. There are 14 residues in the CDR3. The CDR3 DNA is TGTGCCAGCAGTGCTCAGGGAGGGGTCTACGAGCAGTACTTC. It translates to CASSAQGGVYEQYF.

The table lists this clonotype with a few counts. This chain joins TRBV2 and TRBJ2-5; 8 bases fit TRBD1. CDR1 SNHLY and CDR2 FYNNEI come from the germline V gene. Unmatched junction bases numbered 6, after V lost 5 bases and J lost 4 bases. CDR3 length equals 14 residues. The CDR3 coding sequence is TGTGCCAGCAGTCCAGGGGGCGTTGCAGAGACCCAGTACTTC. It translates to CASSPGGVAETQYF.

This clonotype was picked up a small number of times. This chain links TRBV20-1 with TRBJ1-1; D ambiguous. With 5 bases removed from V and 1 base from J, the gap between germline ends came to 14 bases. This CDR3 comprises 14 residues. Germline-derived CDR1 and CDR2 are DFQATT and SNEGSKA (reference sequence). Here the CDR3 reads CSARIKAPNTEAFF. The CDR3 DNA follows: TGCAGTGCTCGCATCAAAGCTCCGAACACTGAAGCTTTCTTT.

The chain joins TRBV12-3 or TRBV12-4 to TRBJ2-5, with D perhaps matching TRBD1 or TRBD2 (5 bases each). Trimming cost V 0 bases and J 4 bases, with 24 bases left between them. This CDR3 is 19 amino acids long. In DNA form, the CDR3 reads TGTGCCAGCAGTTTAGCGAGGGGCCTACCGAATCCCGGCGCAGAGACCCAGTACTTC. Its translation is CASSLARGLPNPGAETQYF.

This clonotype was detected ten times or more. The genes are TRBV5-1 and TRBJ2-5; possible D gene TRBD1, 6 bases. This CDR3 comprises 14 residues. Trimming left V 3 bases short and J 3 bases short, with 12 bases between. Germline CDR1 SGHRS, CDR2 YFSETQ. DNA for the CDR3: TGCGCCAGCAGCTCGGGGACACCCGAAGAGACCCAGTACTTC. Its translation: CASSSGTPEETQYF. The whole variable domain, remainder taken from reference TRBV5-1 and TRBJ2-5, is KAGVTQTPRYLIKTRGQQVTLSCSPISGHRSVSWYQQTPGQGLQFLFEYFSETQRNKGNFPGRFSGRQFSNSRSEMNVSTLELGDSALYLCASSSGTPEETQYFGPGTRLLVL.

This rearrangement joins TRBV5-1 to TRBJ2-1; D ambiguous. The CDR3 sequence is 14 residues long. Germline V gene data show CDR1 as SGHRS and CDR2 as YFSETQ. The V gene lost 0 bases and the J gene lost 6 bases, with 10 bases spanning the gap. The CDR3 sequence: CASSLVRVVNEQFF. The CDR3 DNA sequence: TGCGCCAGCAGCTTGGTTAGGGTCGTCAATGAGCAGTTCTTC. The full variable domain, its missing parts supplied by reference TRBV5-1 and TRBJ2-1, is KAGVTQTPRYLIKTRGQQVTLSCSPISGHRSVSWYQQTPGQGLQFLFEYFSETQRNKGNFPGRFSGRQFSNSRSEMNVSTLELGDSALYLCASSLVRVVNEQFFGPGTRLTVL.

This clonotype was seen at least ten times. J is TRBJ2-3 and V is TRBV4-2; 11 bases match TRBD2. CDR3 length: 19 residues. V lost 0 bases, J lost 5 bases, and 13 bases stayed unmatched. Germline lookup yields CDR1 LGHNA and CDR2 YNFKEQ. The CDR3 sequence: CASSQDGLAGGPQIDTQYF. DNA of the CDR3: TGTGCCAGCAGCCAAGATGGTCTAGCGGGAGGCCCACAAATAGATACGCAGTATTTT.

This rearrangement joins TRBV7-2 to TRBJ2-5, with TRBD2 matching 14 bases. Trimming took 4 bases from V and 5 from J; bases not matched to a gene: 0. Germline CDR1 SGHTA, CDR2 FQGNSA. There are 14 residues in the CDR3. CDR3 residues: CASSWTSGGETQYF. The CDR3 DNA reads as TGTGCCAGCAGCTGGACTAGCGGGGGGGAGACCCAGTACTTC.

This rearrangement joins TRBV30 to TRBJ2-2; D gene uncertain. Trimming cost V 0 bases and J 5 bases, with 7 bases left between them. The germline gives CDR1 GTSNPN, CDR2 SVGIG (reference sequence). The CDR3 is 13 amino acids. This CDR3 is CAWSVSVTGELFF. The DNA of the CDR3 is TGTGCCTGGAGTGTATCTGTAACCGGGGAGCTGTTTTTT.

In this sample, this clonotype turned up a few times. This sequence joins TRBV6-1 and TRBJ2-7, with TRBD2 as a possible D gene (5 bases). CDR1 and CDR2 from the germline V gene are MNHNS and SASEGT. Trimming left V 2 bases short and J 0 bases short, with 11 bases between. CDR3 length equals 15 residues. CDR3 protein: CASSERRQSSYEQYF. Written as DNA, the CDR3 is TGTGCCAGCAGTGAAAGGAGGCAAAGCTCCTACGAGCAGTACTTC.

In the case of this clonotype: A read error may produce the germline difference seen at one junction end. V is TRBV3-1 and J is TRBJ2-2, with 10 bases aligning to TRBD2. The CDR3 length is 18 residues. The germline gives CDR1 LGHDT, CDR2 YNNKEL (reference sequence). The CDR3 loop reads CACSLALTPAGGAGELFF. CDR3 nucleotide sequence: TGTGCCTGCAGTTTAGCGCTAACCCCAGCGGGGGGGGCCGGGGAGCTGTTTTTT. The whole variable domain, remainder taken from reference TRBV3-1 and TRBJ2-2, is DTAVSQTPKYLVTQMGNDKSIKCEQNLGHDTMYWYKQDSKKFLKIMFSYNNKELIINETVPNRFSPKSPDKAHLNLHINSLELGDSAVYFCACSLALTPAGGAGELFFGEGSRLTVL.

The chain uses TRBV5-1 and TRBJ2-1; 11 bases map to TRBD2. After removal of 4 bases from V and 8 bases from J, the junction contained 8 bases not matched to a gene. The CDR3 runs 15 residues. The germline V gene encodes CDR1 SGHRS and CDR2 YFSETQ. The CDR3 sequence is CASSRVAGGFDEQFF. In nucleotides, the CDR3 is TGCGCCAGCAGCCGGGTAGCGGGGGGGTTTGATGAGCAGTTCTTC.

The chain joins TRBV14 to TRBJ1-1, with D possibly matching TRBD1 (5 bases). Germline CDR1 is SGHDN and CDR2 is FVKESK. Trimming took off 4 bases at V and 0 bases at J, with 15 bases between the two ends. This CDR3 comprises 16 residues. CDR3: CASSPRRGRVNTEAFF. The CDR3 DNA sequence: TGTGCCAGCAGCCCCCGGAGGGGTCGGGTGAACACTGAAGCTTTCTTT.

This clonotype was seen more than once but under ten times. The chain is built from TRBV5-1 and TRBJ2-5; 9 bases align to TRBD2. CDR3 length equals 17 residues. Germline V gene sequence: CDR1 SGHRS, CDR2 YFSETQ. Unmatched junction bases numbered 7, after V lost 0 bases and J lost 1 base. CDR3 DNA: TGCGCCAGCAGCTTGGCCGATAGGACTAGCGCCCAAGAGACCCAGTACTTC. Translated: CASSLADRTSAQETQYF.

This clonotype was observed a handful of times. The chain carries TRBV28 and TRBJ1-5; D possibly corresponds to TRBD1 (5 bases). V was trimmed by 2 bases and J by 2 bases, leaving 16 bases between them. CDR1 MDHEN and CDR2 SYDVKM come from the germline V gene. This CDR3 contains 17 residues. The CDR3 nucleotides are TGTGCCAGCAGTTTAACGCAGGGTTTGGGGGGCAATCAGCCCCAGCATTTT. The encoded protein is CASSLTQGLGGNQPQHF.

The genes are TRBV20-1 and TRBJ2-1; 10 bases are shared with TRBD2. The V gene's germline CDR1 is DFQATT and CDR2 SNEGSKA (reference sequence). V shed 6 bases and J 3 bases; nucleotides not matched to a gene: 11. This CDR3 comprises 16 residues. The CDR3 bases are TGCAGTGCGCTTAGTCGTTGGACTAGCGGCTACAATGAGCAGTTCTTC. Amino acid sequence: CSALSRWTSGYNEQFF.

The gene calls are TRBV5-1 and TRBJ1-1; D ambiguous. V lost 0 bases, J lost 5 bases, and 14 bases lay in between. This CDR3 spans 15 amino acids. CDR1 and CDR2 from the germline V gene are SGHRS and YFSETQ. The CDR3 bases are TGCGCCAGCAGCTTGGGCCAGGCCATGAGTACTGAAGCTTTCTTT. Residues: CASSLGQAMSTEAFF.

This clonotype has only a few counts. The chain uses TRBV7-2 and TRBJ2-2, with 11 nucleotides matching TRBD2. CDR1 SGHTA and CDR2 FQGNSA come from the germline V gene. Losses at the gene ends were 8 bases for V and 7 bases for J; bases not matched to a gene: 12. The CDR3 contains 16 residues. The CDR3 DNA follows: TGTGCCAGCTGCCCCGCCCTAGCGGGAGGAGGCGGGGAGCTGTTTTTT. It specifies CASCPALAGGGGELFF.

This clonotype was seen only a few times. Here the CDR3 reads CASTSGGRGPDTQYF. The CDR3 nucleotides are TGTGCCAGCACTTCCGGAGGGAGAGGTCCAGATACGCAGTATTTT. The chain has TRBV28 and TRBJ2-3; D may be TRBD2 (6 bases). V lost 7 bases, J lost 4 bases, and 18 bases lay in between. The CDR3 covers 15 residues. Per the germline V gene, CDR1 is MDHEN and CDR2 is SYDVKM.

The chain is built from TRBV3-1 and TRBJ2-7; the D is unclear. The germline V gene has CDR1 LGHDT and CDR2 YNNKEL (reference sequence). The CDR3 is made up of 15 amino acids. V dropped 1 base and J dropped 3 bases, with 13 bases sitting between them. In DNA form, the CDR3 reads TGTGCCAGCAGCCAAGGGTCGAGCAGACTCTACGAGCAGTACTTC. Its protein product is CASSQGSSRLYEQYF.

J is TRBJ2-2 and V is TRBV6-2 or TRBV6-3; D remains unclear. Trimming removed 6 bases at V and 6 bases at J, with 8 bases between. Germline V CDR1 and CDR2: MNHEY, SVGEGT. This CDR3 is built from 12 residues. In DNA form, the CDR3 reads TGTGCCAGCAGCCTCAAGCCCGGGGAGCTGTTTTTT. As protein: CASSLKPGELFF.

The chain has TRBV6-4 and TRBJ2-7; 7 bases agree with TRBD2. J lost 3 bases, V lost 4 bases, and 6 bases had no gene match. This CDR3 is built from 14 residues. CDR1 is MRHNA, CDR2 SNTAGT, per germline. This CDR3 is CASSVAGALYEQYF. The CDR3 DNA reads as TGTGCCAGCAGTGTGGCGGGAGCTCTCTACGAGCAGTACTTC.

This clonotype was seen a few times. The V gene is TRBV28, the J gene TRBJ2-1; D gene ambiguous. Germline V lookup: CDR1 MDHEN, CDR2 SYDVKM. V shed 5 bases and J shed 5 bases, with 7 bases lying between them. This CDR3 has 12 residues. The CDR3 loop reads CASSRFNNEQFF. CDR3 bases: TGTGCCAGCAGTAGATTTAACAATGAGCAGTTCTTC.

The table lists this clonotype with a few counts. This rearrangement joins TRBV20-1 to TRBJ2-3; TRBD2 aligns across 8 bases. Germline V CDR1 and CDR2: DFQATT, SNEGSKA (reference sequence). The junction had 5 bases not matched to a gene; V was cut back by 5 bases and J by 4 bases. This CDR3 comprises 13 residues. The CDR3 DNA is TGCAGTGCTGCGGGACTAGTGTCAGATACGCAGTATTTT. It is translated as CSAAGLVSDTQYF.

The chain employs TRBV25-1 and TRBJ2-7; D is possibly TRBD2 (5 bases). Trimming pared 10 bases from V and 3 bases from J, leaving 10 bases between. Germline CDR1 MGHDK, CDR2 SYGVNS. The CDR3 spans 11 residues. The CDR3 DNA sequence: TGTGCCACCGAGGGTTTCTACGAGCAGTACTTC. As protein: CATEGFYEQYF.

The V call is TRBV2, the J call TRBJ2-4; D is possibly TRBD2 (6 bases). V gave up 10 bases and J gave up 0 bases, with 19 bases separating them. The CDR3 length is 16 residues. Germline V gene sequence: CDR1 SNHLY, CDR2 FYNNEI. The CDR3 nucleotides are TGTGCCACACAACCTACCCGGGGACTAGCCAAAAACATTCAGTACTTC. It yields the protein CATQPTRGLAKNIQYF. The full variable domain, its missing parts supplied by reference TRBV2 and TRBJ2-4, is EPEVTQTPSHQVTQMGQEVILRCVPISNHLYFYWYRQILGQKVEFLVSFYNNEISEKSEIFDDQFSVERPDGSNFTLKIRSTKLEDSAMYFCATQPTRGLAKNIQYFGAGTRLSVL.

CDR3 nucleotides: TGTGCCATCAGTGCAGGCGCTGGCTACGAGCAGTACTTC. It codes for CAISAGAGYEQYF. J is TRBJ2-7 and V is TRBV10-3; D gene unclear. The CDR3 has 13 residues. The V and J ends lost 4 bases and 3 bases respectively, with 10 bases between them. Germline V gene data show CDR1 as ENHRY and CDR2 as SYGVKD.